This entry lists 9 T cell receptor beta chains sequenced from one sample in a study of OX40 agonist ivuxolimab in advanced cancers. This table comes from immunoSEQ multiplex PCR, and its TCRdb copy is limited to in-frame clones, with some not included. Of tens of thousands of clones listed, approximately 84% are singletons. This specimen was CD4+ or CD8+ T cells sorted from blood, taken in a trial of the OX40 agonist ivuxolimab. Receptors were obtained from an adult with an advanced solid tumor such as melanoma, head and neck, liver or kidney cancer.

This clone has a single count. The V gene is TRBV4-2, the J gene TRBJ1-1; D gene ambiguous. This CDR3 is built from 14 residues. V lost 4 bases and J 1 base, leaving 10 bases between the germline ends. Germline V gene data show CDR1 as LGHNA and CDR2 as YNFKEQ. CDR3 sequence: CASSPGERNTEAFF. CDR3 nucleotides: TGTGCCAGCAGCCCCGGGGAGCGGAACACTGAAGCTTTCTTT.

V and J are TRBV29-1 and TRBJ1-2; D is uncertain. The CDR3 is made up of 10 amino acids. Germline V gene data show CDR1 as SQVTM and CDR2 as ANQGSEA. Between the trimmed V and J ends, which lost 4 bases and 7 bases, there was a span of 7 bases. CDR3: CSVVSSGYTF. The CDR3 region has the DNA TGCAGCGTTGTGTCCTCTGGCTACACCTTC.

This clone was seen once. The chain recombines TRBV5-6 with TRBJ1-1; D ambiguous. Trimming shortened V by 1 base and J by 8 bases, and 9 bases separated the two germline ends. From germline, CDR1 is SGHDT and CDR2 YYEEEE. CDR3 length equals 12 residues. CDR3 bases: TGTGCCAGCAGCTTGCTCTCACAGGAAGCTTTCTTT. Residues: CASSLLSQEAFF.

The chain has TRBV4-1 and TRBJ2-1; no firm D call. There are 13 residues in the CDR3. The V end was cut by 1 base, the J end by 10 bases, with 11 bases between. CDR1 and CDR2 (germline): MGHRA, YSYEKL. The CDR3 protein is CASSQVEAPEQFF. CDR3 in DNA: TGCGCCAGCAGCCAAGTAGAAGCCCCGGAGCAGTTCTTC.

The rearrangement uses TRBV2 and TRBJ2-2; unclear D gene. Germline V gives CDR1 SNHLY, CDR2 FYNNEI. V lost 3 bases, J lost 6 bases, and 8 bases lay in between. The CDR3 contains 13 residues. The CDR3 spells CASSDSGAGELFF. The CDR3 nucleotides read TGTGCCAGCAGTGATTCTGGAGCCGGGGAGCTGTTTTTT.

This clone came up a few times. This chain joins TRBV21-1 and TRBJ1-5. TRBV21-1 is an annotated pseudogene. CDR3 length: 12 amino acids. DNA for the CDR3: TGTGCCAGCAGCAAAAGGAAGATTCCCCAGCATTTT. Protein sequence: CASSKRKIPQHF.

CDR3 sequence: CASSSWGRVKYF. The CDR3 bases are TGTGCCAGCAGCTCCTGGGGACGGGTCAAGTACTTC. The chain employs TRBV11-2 and TRBJ2-7; the D gene could be TRBD1 or TRBD2 (5 bases each). CDR3 length: 12 residues. Trimming removed 4 bases from V and 11 bases from J, with 15 bases in between. Per germline, CDR1 SGHAT and CDR2 FQNNGV.

The V and J genes are TRBV6-5 and TRBJ2-2; 7 nucleotides agree with TRBD2. The CDR3 is 14 residues long. The V segment lost 6 bases and the J segment 5 bases; nucleotides outside the gene matches: 6. Germline V lookup: CDR1 MNHEY, CDR2 SVGAGI. The CDR3, as DNA: TGTGCCAGCAGCTTTGGGGGGGAAACCGGGGAGCTGTTTTTT. Its translation: CASSFGGETGELFF.

This sequence joins TRBV5-6 and TRBJ2-5, with D perhaps being TRBD1 or TRBD2 (5 bases each). Trimming took off 3 bases at V and 3 bases at J, with 12 bases between the two ends. The CDR3 has 14 residues. The germline gives CDR1 SGHDT, CDR2 YYEEEE. In nucleotides, the CDR3 is TGTGCCAGCAGCTCCGGGACCTTCGAAGAGACCCAGTACTTC. Translated: CASSSGTFEETQYF.